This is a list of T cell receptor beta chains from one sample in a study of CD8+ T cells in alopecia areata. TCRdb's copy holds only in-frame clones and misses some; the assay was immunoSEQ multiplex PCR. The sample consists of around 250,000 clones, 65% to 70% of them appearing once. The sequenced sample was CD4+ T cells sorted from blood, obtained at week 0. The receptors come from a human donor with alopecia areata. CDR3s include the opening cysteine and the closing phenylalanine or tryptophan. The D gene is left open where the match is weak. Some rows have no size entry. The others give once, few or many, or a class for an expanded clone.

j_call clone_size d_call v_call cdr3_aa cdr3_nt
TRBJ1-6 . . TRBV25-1 CASSERARSPPHF TGTGCCAGCAGTGAGAGGGCCCGGTCACCCCCCCACTTT
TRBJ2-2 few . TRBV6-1 CASHREDTGELFF TGTGCCAGCCACAGGGAGGACACCGGGGAGCTGTTTTTT
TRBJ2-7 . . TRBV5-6 CASSFLEQGYEQYF TGTGCCAGCAGCTTCCTCGAACAGGGCTACGAGCAGTACTTC
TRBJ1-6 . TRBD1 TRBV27 CASSQDRGYSPLHF TGTGCCAGCAGTCAGGACAGGGGTTATTCACCCCTCCACTTT
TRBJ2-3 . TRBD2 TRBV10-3 CAISSTGLAGVGDTQYF TGTGCCATCAGTTCCACGGGACTAGCGGGGGTCGGAGATACGCAGTATTTT
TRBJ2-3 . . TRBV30 CAWSRAGTSTDTQYF TGTGCCTGGAGTAGAGCAGGGACTAGCACAGATACGCAGTATTTT
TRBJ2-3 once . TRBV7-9 CASSLGQYGTDTQYF TGTGCCAGCAGCTTAGGGCAGTACGGCACAGATACGCAGTATTTT
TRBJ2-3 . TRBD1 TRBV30 CAWGQGAGTPDTQYF TGTGCCTGGGGACAGGGGGCAGGGACCCCAGATACGCAGTATTTT
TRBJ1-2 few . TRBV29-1 CSARGGRDNYGYTF TGCAGCGCCCGGGGGGGCAGAGATAACTATGGCTACACCTTC
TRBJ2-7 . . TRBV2 CASSERLVVYEQYF TGTGCCAGCAGTGAGAGACTAGTTGTCTACGAGCAGTACTTC
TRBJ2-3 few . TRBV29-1 CSVDSSTDTQYF TGCAGCGTTGACTCTAGCACAGATACGCAGTATTTT
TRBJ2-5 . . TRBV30 CAWSVRVSETQYF TGTGCCTGGAGTGTAAGGGTCTCAGAGACCCAGTACTTC
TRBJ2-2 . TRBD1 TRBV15 CATSRVVGTGYTGELFF TGTGCCACCAGCAGAGTAGTGGGGACAGGTTATACCGGGGAGCTGTTTTTT
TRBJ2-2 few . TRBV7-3 CASRFRANTGELFF TGTGCCAGCAGGTTCAGGGCGAACACCGGGGAGCTGTTTTTT
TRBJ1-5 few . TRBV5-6 CASSFRTVSNQPQHF TGTGCCAGCAGCTTTCGCACAGTTAGCAATCAGCCCCAGCATTTT
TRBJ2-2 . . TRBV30 CAWSAGELFF TGTGCCTGGTCGGCCGGGGAGCTGTTTTTT
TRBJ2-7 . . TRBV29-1 CSVVRTPLSEQYF TGCAGCGTTGTGAGGACTCCCCTCTCGGAACAGTACTTC
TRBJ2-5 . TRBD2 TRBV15 CATSRGPSGGQETQYF TGTGCCACCAGCAGAGGTCCTAGCGGGGGCCAAGAGACCCAGTACTTC
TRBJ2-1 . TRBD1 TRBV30 CAWRPIQGDKPYNEQFF TGTGCCTGGAGGCCTATACAGGGGGATAAACCCTACAATGAGCAGTTCTTC
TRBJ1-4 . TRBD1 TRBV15 CATSGGQSVNEKLFF TGTGCCACCAGCGGGGGACAGTCAGTTAATGAAAAACTGTTTTTT
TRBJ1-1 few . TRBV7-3 CASSPGGTLEAFF TGTGCCAGCAGCCCCGGGGGGACCCTTGAAGCTTTCTTT
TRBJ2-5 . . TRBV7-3 CASSIYGGETQYF TGTGCCAGCAGCATATACGGTGGAGAGACCCAGTACTTC
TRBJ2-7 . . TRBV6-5 CASSTAGTEQYF TGTGCCAGCAGTACGGCAGGGACGGAGCAGTACTTC
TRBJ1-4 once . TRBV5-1 CASSLDWAEKLFF TGCGCCAGCAGCTTGGACTGGGCGGAAAAACTGTTTTTT
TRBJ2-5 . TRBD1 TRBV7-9 CASSSGTGKYF TGTGCCAGCAGCTCCGGGACAGGAAAGTACTTC
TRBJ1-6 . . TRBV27 CASSFVLGGNSPLHF TGTGCCAGCAGTTTCGTCCTGGGGGGTAATTCACCCCTCCACTTT
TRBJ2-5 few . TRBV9 CASSGGTWGVETQYF TGTGCCAGCAGCGGAGGGACCTGGGGTGTAGAGACCCAGTACTTC
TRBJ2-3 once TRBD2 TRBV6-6 CASSGPSGGRTDTQYF TGTGCCAGCAGTGGTCCTAGCGGGGGCCGCACAGATACGCAGTATTTT
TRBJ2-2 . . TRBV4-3 CASSPTPQGGFGGELFF TGCGCCAGCAGCCCCACTCCCCAGGGGGGCTTTGGCGGGGAGCTGTTTTTT
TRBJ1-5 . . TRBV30 CAWNKGLNQPQHF TGTGCCTGGAATAAGGGTCTGAATCAGCCCCAGCATTTT
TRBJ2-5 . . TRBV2 CASPSTRGRRETQYF TGTGCCAGCCCATCCACCCGGGGGCGCCGGGAGACCCAGTACTTC
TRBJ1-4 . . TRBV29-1 CSGADGDEKLFF TGCAGCGGCGCAGACGGCGATGAAAAACTGTTTTTT
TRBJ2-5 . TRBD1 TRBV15 CATSSRGRETQYF TGTGCCACCAGCAGCAGGGGGCGAGAGACCCAGTACTTC
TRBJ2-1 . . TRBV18 CASSPRLPGRGQSSYNEQFF TGTGCCAGCTCACCCAGGCTTCCGGGCCGGGGGCAATCCTCCTACAATGAGCAGTTCTTC
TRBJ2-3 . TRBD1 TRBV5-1 CASSSRTGGRTDTQYF TGCGCCAGCAGCAGCAGGACAGGGGGACGCACAGATACGCAGTATTTT
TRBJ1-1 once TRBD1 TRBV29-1 CSIQGADPEAFF TGCAGCATACAGGGGGCTGATCCTGAAGCTTTCTTT
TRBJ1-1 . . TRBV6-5 CASLGSREAFF TGTGCCTCCTTGGGCTCCAGGGAAGCTTTCTTT
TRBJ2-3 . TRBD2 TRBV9 CASSPDLAADTQYF TGTGCCAGCAGCCCGGATCTAGCGGCAGATACGCAGTATTTT
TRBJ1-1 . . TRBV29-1 CSVVTVAATEAFF TGCAGCGTTGTAACCGTAGCGGCGACTGAAGCTTTCTTT
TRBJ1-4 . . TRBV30 CAWSVSEKLFF TGTGCCTGGAGTGTTTCGGAAAAACTGTTTTTT
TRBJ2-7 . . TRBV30 CAWSVRTGTYSYEQYF TGTGCCTGGAGTGTACGGACGGGAACCTACTCCTACGAGCAGTACTTC
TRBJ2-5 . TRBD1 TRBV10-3 CAIGQEETQYF TGTGCCATCGGACAGGAAGAGACCCAGTACTTC
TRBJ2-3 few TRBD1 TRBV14 CASSQHSYPGQGGDTQYF TGTGCCAGCAGCCAACATTCCTACCCGGGACAGGGAGGGGATACGCAGTATTTT
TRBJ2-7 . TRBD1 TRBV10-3 CAISRDRDYEQYF TGTGCCATCAGCCGGGACAGAGACTACGAGCAGTACTTC
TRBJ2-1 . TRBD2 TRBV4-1 CASSQDAPLAGEGNEQFF TGCGCCAGCAGCCAAGACGCCCCATTAGCGGGGGAAGGCAATGAGCAGTTCTTC
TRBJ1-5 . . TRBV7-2 CASSPRVGGQPQHF TGTGCCAGCAGCCCGAGGGTCGGAGGGCAGCCCCAGCATTTT
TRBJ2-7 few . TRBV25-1 CARDPGYEQYF TGTGCCAGGGATCCGGGGTACGAGCAGTACTTC
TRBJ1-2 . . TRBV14 CASSQRNYGYTF TGTGCCAGCAGCCAGCGGAACTATGGCTACACCTTC